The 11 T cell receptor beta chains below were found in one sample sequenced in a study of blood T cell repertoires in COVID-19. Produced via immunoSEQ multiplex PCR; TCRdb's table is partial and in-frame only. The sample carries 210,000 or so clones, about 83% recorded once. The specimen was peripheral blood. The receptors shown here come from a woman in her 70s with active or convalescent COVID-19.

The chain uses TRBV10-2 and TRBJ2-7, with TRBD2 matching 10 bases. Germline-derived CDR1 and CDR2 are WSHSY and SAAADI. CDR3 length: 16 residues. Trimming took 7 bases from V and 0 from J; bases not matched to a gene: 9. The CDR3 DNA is TGCGCCAGCAACCCTAGCGGGAGCCGGAGCTCCTACGAGCAGTACTTC. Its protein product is CASNPSGSRSSYEQYF.

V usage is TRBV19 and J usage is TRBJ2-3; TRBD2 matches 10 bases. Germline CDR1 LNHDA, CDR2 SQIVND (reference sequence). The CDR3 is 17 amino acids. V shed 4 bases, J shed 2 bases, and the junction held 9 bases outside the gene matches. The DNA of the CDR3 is TGTGCCAGTAGTAAACCAGGACTAGCGGACACCACAGATACGCAGTATTTT. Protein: CASSKPGLADTTDTQYF.

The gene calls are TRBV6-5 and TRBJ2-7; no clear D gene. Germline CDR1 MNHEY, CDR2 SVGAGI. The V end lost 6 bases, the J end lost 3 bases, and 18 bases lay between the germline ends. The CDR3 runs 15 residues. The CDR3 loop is CASRPRSPSSYEQYF. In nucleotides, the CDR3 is TGTGCCAGCAGGCCGAGGAGCCCCTCAAGCTACGAGCAGTACTTC.

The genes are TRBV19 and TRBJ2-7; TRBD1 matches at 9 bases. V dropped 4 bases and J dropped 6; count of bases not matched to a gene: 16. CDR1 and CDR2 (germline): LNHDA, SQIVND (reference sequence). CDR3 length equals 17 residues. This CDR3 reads CASSNRQGPGQGGEQYF. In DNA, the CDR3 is TGTGCCAGTAGTAATAGACAAGGACCGGGACAGGGTGGCGAGCAGTACTTC. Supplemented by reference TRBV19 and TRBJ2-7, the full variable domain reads DGGITQSPKYLFRKEGQNVTLSCEQNLNHDAMYWYRQDPGQGLRLIYYSQIVNDFQKGDIAEGYSVSREKKESFPLTVTSAQKNPTAFYLCASSNRQGPGQGGEQYFGPGTRLTVT.

As DNA, the CDR3 is TGTGCCAGTAGACCGCGGAGGGGAACTAATGAAAAACTGTTTTTT. This translates into CASRPRRGTNEKLFF. V and J are TRBV19 and TRBJ1-4, with D maybe TRBD1 (5 bases). Germline V gives CDR1 LNHDA, CDR2 SQIVND (reference sequence). The CDR3 extends over 15 amino acids. V shed 6 bases and J shed 1 base, with 12 bases lying between them.

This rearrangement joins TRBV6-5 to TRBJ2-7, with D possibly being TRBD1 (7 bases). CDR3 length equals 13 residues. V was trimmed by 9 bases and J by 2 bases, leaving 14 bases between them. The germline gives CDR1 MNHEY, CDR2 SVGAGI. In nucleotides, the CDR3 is TGTGCCAGTACCGGGGGACAGACCTACGAGCAGTACTTC. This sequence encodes CASTGGQTYEQYF.

CDR3 sequence: CASRGRVSNQPQHF. The CDR3 DNA reads TGTGCCAGCAGGGGGCGTGTTAGCAATCAGCCCCAGCATTTT. The chain combines TRBV2 with TRBJ1-5; the D gene is possibly TRBD1 (5 bases). Trimming took 6 bases from V and 0 from J, leaving 9 bases between them. The CDR3 consists of 14 residues. From germline, CDR1 is SNHLY and CDR2 FYNNEI.

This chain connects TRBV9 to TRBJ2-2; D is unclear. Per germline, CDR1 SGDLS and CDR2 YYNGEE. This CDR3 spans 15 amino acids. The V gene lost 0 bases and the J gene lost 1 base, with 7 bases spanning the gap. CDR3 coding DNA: TGTGCCAGCAGCGTAGCTCCCTTGAACACCGGGGAGCTGTTTTTT. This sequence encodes CASSVAPLNTGELFF.

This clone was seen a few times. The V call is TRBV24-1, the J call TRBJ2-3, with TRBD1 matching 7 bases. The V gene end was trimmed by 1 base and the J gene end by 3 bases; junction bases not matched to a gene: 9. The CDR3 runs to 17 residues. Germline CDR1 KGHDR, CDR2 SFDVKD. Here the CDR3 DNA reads TGTGCCACCAGTGATTTACTTAAGGGGGCCAGGACAGATACGCAGTATTTT. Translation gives CATSDLLKGARTDTQYF.

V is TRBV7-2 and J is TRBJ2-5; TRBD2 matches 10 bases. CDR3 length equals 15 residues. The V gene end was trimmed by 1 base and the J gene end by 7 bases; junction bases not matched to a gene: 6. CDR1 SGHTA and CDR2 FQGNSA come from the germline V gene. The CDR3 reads CASSLDSGRGGTQYF. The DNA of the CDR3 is TGTGCCAGCAGCTTAGACAGCGGGAGGGGTGGGACCCAGTACTTC.

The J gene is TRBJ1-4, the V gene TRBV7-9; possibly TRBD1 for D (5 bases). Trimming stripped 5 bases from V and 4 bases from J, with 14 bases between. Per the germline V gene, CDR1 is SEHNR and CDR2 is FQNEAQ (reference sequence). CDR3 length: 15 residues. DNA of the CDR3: TGTGCCAGCAGCCCGAATGAGGGACTTAATGAAAAACTGTTTTTT. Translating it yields CASSPNEGLNEKLFF.